Shown below are 8 T cell receptor beta chains from a single sample sequenced in a study of graft-versus-host responses after intestinal transplantation. Their recognized antigens are unknown. This table comes from immunoSEQ multiplex PCR, and its TCRdb copy is limited to in-frame clones, with some not included. The repertoire holds over 75,000 clones, 85% to 95% seen once, with around 0.07% in the top ten. This specimen was unstimulated CD8+ T cells sorted from spleen or lymph node cells, taken before transplant. The receptors derive from a human donor who was the organ donor for an intestinal transplant.

The rearrangement uses TRBV5-1 and TRBJ2-5, with D unresolved. Germline V gene data show CDR1 as SGHRS and CDR2 as YFSETQ. The CDR3 extends over 14 amino acids. V was clipped by 3 bases and J by 5 bases, with 14 bases between them. The chain's CDR3 is CASSSALKRETQYF. In DNA, the CDR3 is TGCGCCAGCAGCTCCGCCCTGAAACGGGAGACCCAGTACTTC.

This chain joins TRBV7-8 and TRBJ2-2; 7 nucleotides align to TRBD2. With 1 base clipped from V and 2 bases from J, the junction kept 1 base outside the gene matches. The CDR3 consists of 15 residues. Germline-derived CDR1 and CDR2 are SGHVS and FQNEAQ. CDR3 nucleotides: TGTGCCAGCAGCTTAGGGGGGGGTAACACCGGGGAGCTGTTTTTT. It translates to CASSLGGGNTGELFF.

V gene TRBV15 combines with J gene TRBJ2-7, with D hard to call. V shed 1 base and J shed 5 bases, with 12 bases lying between them. Per germline, CDR1 LNHNV and CDR2 YYDKDF (reference sequence). This CDR3 comprises 14 residues. For the CDR3, the DNA is TGTGCCACCAGCAGAGTCTCTATTTTGAACGAGCAGTACTTC. Amino acid sequence: CATSRVSILNEQYF.

The chain employs TRBV6-1 and TRBJ2-4, with a weak D call TRBD2 (7 bases). V was clipped by 0 bases and J by 16 bases, with 19 bases between them. The CDR3 contains 14 residues. Germline loops: CDR1 MNHNS, CDR2 SASEGT. This CDR3 reads CASSEATRAGALYF. DNA for the CDR3: TGTGCCAGCAGTGAAGCAACCAGGGCGGGGGCCCTCTACTTC.

This chain connects TRBV7-6 to TRBJ2-1; 8 positions match TRBD1. The CDR3 has 17 residues. V trimming: 0 bases; J trimming: 1 base; junction bases outside the gene matches: 5. CDR1 and CDR2 (germline): SGHVS, FNYEAQ. The CDR3 loop is CASSLAPGGASYNEQFF. CDR3 coding DNA: TGTGCCAGCAGCTTAGCGCCAGGGGGCGCATCCTACAATGAGCAGTTCTTC.

This clone was observed a few times. In the same sample, other DNA sequences code for this CDR3. V gene TRBV2 combines with J gene TRBJ2-7; 10 bases align to TRBD2. Trimming removed 4 bases from V and 1 base from J; junction bases left unmatched: 1. CDR1 is SNHLY, CDR2 FYNNEI, per germline. The CDR3 consists of 14 residues. Here the CDR3 DNA reads TGTGCCAGCAGTGGGACTAGCGGATCCTACGAGCAGTACTTC. Its translation: CASSGTSGSYEQYF.

This chain links TRBV5-1 with TRBJ2-7; tentatively, D is TRBD1 (6 bases). V shed 0 bases and J shed 0 bases, with 19 bases lying between them. The CDR3 consists of 18 residues. Per germline, CDR1 SGHRS and CDR2 YFSETQ. CDR3 sequence: CASSLDYKVTGSSYEQYF. Written as DNA, the CDR3 is TGCGCCAGCAGCTTGGACTATAAGGTGACAGGTAGCTCCTACGAGCAGTACTTC.

This chain connects TRBV6-5 to TRBJ1-2; 8 bases line up with TRBD1. Germline V gene data show CDR1 as MNHEY and CDR2 as SVGAGI. V shed 5 bases, J shed 8 bases, and the junction held 13 bases outside the gene matches. The CDR3 totals 15 residues. The chain's CDR3 is CASSGLTGEWGGYTF. In DNA, the CDR3 is TGTGCCAGCAGTGGTCTGACAGGGGAATGGGGAGGCTACACCTTC.